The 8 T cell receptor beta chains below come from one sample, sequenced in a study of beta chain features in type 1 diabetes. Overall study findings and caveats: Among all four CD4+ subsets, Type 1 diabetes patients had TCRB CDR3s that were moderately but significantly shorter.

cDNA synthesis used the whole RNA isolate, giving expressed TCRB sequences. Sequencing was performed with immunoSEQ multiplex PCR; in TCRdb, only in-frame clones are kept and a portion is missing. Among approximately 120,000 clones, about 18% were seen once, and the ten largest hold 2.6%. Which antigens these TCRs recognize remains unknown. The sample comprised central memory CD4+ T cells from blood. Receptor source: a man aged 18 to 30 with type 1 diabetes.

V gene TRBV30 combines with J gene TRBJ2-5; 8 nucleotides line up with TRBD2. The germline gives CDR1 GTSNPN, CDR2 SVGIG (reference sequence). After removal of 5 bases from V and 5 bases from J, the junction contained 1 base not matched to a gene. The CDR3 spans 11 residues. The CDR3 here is CAWGTSETQYF. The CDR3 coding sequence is TGTGCCTGGGGGACTAGTGAGACCCAGTACTTC.

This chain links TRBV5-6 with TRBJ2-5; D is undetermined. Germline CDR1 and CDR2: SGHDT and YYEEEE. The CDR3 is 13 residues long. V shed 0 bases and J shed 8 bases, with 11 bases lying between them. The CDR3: CASSLESVNTQYF. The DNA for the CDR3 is TGTGCCAGCAGCTTGGAGTCAGTAAATACCCAGTACTTC.

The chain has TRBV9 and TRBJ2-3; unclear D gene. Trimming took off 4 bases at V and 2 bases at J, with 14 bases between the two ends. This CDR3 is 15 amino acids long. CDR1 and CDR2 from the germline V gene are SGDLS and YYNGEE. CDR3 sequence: CASSPRNGLTDTQYF. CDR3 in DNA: TGTGCCAGCAGCCCCCGGAACGGTCTCACAGATACGCAGTATTTT.

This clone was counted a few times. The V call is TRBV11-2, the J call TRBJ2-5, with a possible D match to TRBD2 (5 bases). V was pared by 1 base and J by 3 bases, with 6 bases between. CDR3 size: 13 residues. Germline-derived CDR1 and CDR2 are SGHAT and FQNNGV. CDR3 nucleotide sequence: TGTGCCAGCAGCTTAGGACTAAAAGAGACCCAGTACTTC. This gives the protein CASSLGLKETQYF.

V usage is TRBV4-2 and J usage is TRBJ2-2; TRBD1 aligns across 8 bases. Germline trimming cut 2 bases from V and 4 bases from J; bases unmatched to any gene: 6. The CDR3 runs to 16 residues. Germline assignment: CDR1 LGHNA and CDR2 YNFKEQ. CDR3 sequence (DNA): TGTGCCAGCAGCCAACTACAGGGGGGATCCACCGGGGAGCTGTTTTTT. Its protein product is CASSQLQGGSTGELFF.

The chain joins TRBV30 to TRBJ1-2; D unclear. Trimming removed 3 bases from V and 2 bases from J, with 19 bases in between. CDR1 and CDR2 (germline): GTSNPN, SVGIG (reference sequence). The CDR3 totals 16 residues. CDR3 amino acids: CAWRSRSLSPNYGYTF. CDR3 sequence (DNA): TGTGCCTGGAGGAGCCGGAGCCTCAGTCCGAACTATGGCTACACCTTC.

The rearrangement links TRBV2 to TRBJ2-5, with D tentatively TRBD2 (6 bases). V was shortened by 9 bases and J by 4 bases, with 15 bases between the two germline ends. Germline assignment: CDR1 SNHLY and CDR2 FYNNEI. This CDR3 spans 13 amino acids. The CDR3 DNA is TGTGCCAGTACGGGGCTAGCGTTAGAGACCCAGTACTTC. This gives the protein CASTGLALETQYF.

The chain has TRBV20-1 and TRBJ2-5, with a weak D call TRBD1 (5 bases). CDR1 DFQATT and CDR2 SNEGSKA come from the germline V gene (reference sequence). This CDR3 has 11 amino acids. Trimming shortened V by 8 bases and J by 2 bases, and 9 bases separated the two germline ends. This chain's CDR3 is CSPRQQETQYF. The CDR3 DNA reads TGCAGTCCGAGACAGCAAGAGACCCAGTACTTC.